The present entry profiles one T cell receptor (beta chain) with its context. Its antigen is undetermined. These data belong to a study of cytomegalovirus exposure and HLA in healthy donors. On the study more broadly: An earlier analysis identified 117 million unique TCR beta sequences in about 179 million T cells. Regarding the study as a whole: The authors enumerated 150 to 200 TCR beta chains as linked to cytomegalovirus. The classifier was said to identify cytomegalovirus status with high specificity and sensitivity.

The PCR ran on 60 Vbeta and 13 Jbeta primers. Using immunoSEQ multiplex PCR, the repertoire was profiled, and TCRdb retains in-frame clones only, with some absent. The sample holds under 150,000 clones, 80% to 90% seen once. Trimming removed 5 bases from V and 0 bases from J; junction bases left unmatched: 13. CDR1 SGDLS and CDR2 YYNGEE come from the germline V gene. The CDR3 totals 19 residues. The chain combines TRBV9 with TRBJ2-2, with 10 bases lining up with TRBD2. This clonotype was sampled from a woman aged 40 to 50 in good health and CMV-seropositive. What was sequenced was PBMCs. CDR3 in DNA: TGTGCCAGCAGTGCACCCGGGGGGAGCGGGAGGGCGAACACCGGGGAGCTGTTTTTT. It codes for CASSAPGGSGRANTGELFF.